The 31 T cell receptor beta chains below all came from one sample that was sequenced in a study of shared clonotypes between healthy human individuals. The protocol was immunoSEQ multiplex PCR, while the TCRdb copy is restricted to in-frame clones and leaves out a portion. The sample consists of about a million clones, 70% to 80% of them appearing once. Sequencing was carried out using memory CD4+ T cells sorted from blood. Subset specified: CD45RA-negative fraction. The receptors come from a man younger than 30 in good health.

The V and J genes are TRBV29-1 and TRBJ2-5; the D gene is possibly TRBD1 (6 bases). V was trimmed by 6 bases and J by 2 bases, leaving 16 bases between them. Germline loops: CDR1 SQVTM, CDR2 ANQGSEA. The CDR3 is 14 residues long. CDR3 sequence: CSVTRGSWQETQYF. As DNA, the CDR3 is TGCAGCGTAACAAGGGGGTCTTGGCAAGAGACCCAGTACTTC.

The rearrangement uses TRBV5-1 and TRBJ2-7, with D unclear. Trimming pared 7 bases from V and 0 bases from J, leaving 20 bases between. There are 16 residues in the CDR3. CDR1 is SGHRS and CDR2 is YFSETQ in the germline V gene. The CDR3 sequence is CASQPSHPRISYEQYF. DNA for the CDR3: TGCGCCAGCCAGCCTAGTCATCCTCGGATCTCCTACGAGCAGTACTTC.

This clone occurred a few times. The chain employs TRBV4-3 and TRBJ1-3; perhaps TRBD1 as D (6 bases). In germline, CDR1 is LGHNA, CDR2 YSLEER. The ends were cut back, 0 bases at V and 4 bases at J, with 13 bases in the middle. The CDR3 consists of 16 residues. CDR3 bases: TGCGCCAGCAGCCAAGAGGGGGGGCGTGGAGGAAACACCATATATTTT. This gives the protein CASSQEGGRGGNTIYF.

The chain has TRBV28 and TRBJ1-6, with D possibly being TRBD1 (6 bases). Per the germline V gene, CDR1 is MDHEN and CDR2 is SYDVKM. This CDR3 is built from 16 residues. V was cut by 5 bases and J by 9 bases, with 20 bases left in between. The CDR3 sequence is CASSPPPTGRRSPLHF. The CDR3 DNA follows: TGTGCCAGCAGTCCCCCACCGACAGGACGACGTTCACCCCTCCACTTT.

The chain has TRBV11-2 and TRBJ2-7; 11 nucleotides agree with TRBD2. The V gene's germline CDR1 is SGHAT and CDR2 FQNNGV. The CDR3 sequence is 14 residues long. V lost 5 bases, J lost 3 bases, and 3 bases stayed unmatched. The CDR3 DNA follows: TGTGCCAGCAGCATCGGGACTAGCGGCTACGAGCAGTACTTC. Amino acids: CASSIGTSGYEQYF.

This chain connects TRBV9 to TRBJ2-1; 9 nucleotides agree with TRBD2. With 2 bases clipped from V and 8 bases from J, the junction kept 8 bases outside the gene matches. The CDR3 spans 15 residues. Germline V gene data show CDR1 as SGDLS and CDR2 as YYNGEE. This chain's CDR3 is CASSVIAGVGDEQFF. The DNA for the CDR3 is TGTGCCAGCAGCGTTATAGCGGGAGTGGGGGATGAGCAGTTCTTC.

V usage is TRBV5-4 and J usage is TRBJ1-1; D ambiguous. V shed 0 bases and J shed 5 bases, with 8 bases lying between them. CDR3 size: 13 residues. Germline V lookup: CDR1 SGHNT, CDR2 YYREEE (reference sequence). CDR3 nucleotides: TGTGCCAGCAGCTTGGTACCCGAGACTGAAGCTTTCTTT. Its protein is CASSLVPETEAFF.

This sequence joins TRBV29-1 and TRBJ2-5; the D gene is possibly TRBD2 (7 bases). The last part of the DNA fits TRBJ2-7 better; the J call may be wrong. This CDR3 spans 11 amino acids. CDR1 and CDR2 (germline): SQVTM, ANQGSEA. This CDR3 is CSGGGGYEQYF. CDR3 bases: TGCAGCGGGGGGGGCGGCTACGAGCAGTACTTC.

This clone was seen a few times. The chain combines TRBV6-1 with TRBJ1-1, with D perhaps matching TRBD1 (6 bases). The CDR3 spans 13 residues. Trimming stripped 10 bases from V and 0 bases from J, with 12 bases between. Germline lookup yields CDR1 MNHNS and CDR2 SASEGT. CDR3 DNA sequence: TGTGCCACCGTCGACAGGATGAACACTGAAGCTTTCTTT. It specifies CATVDRMNTEAFF.

In its sample, this clone was seen a few times. The J gene is TRBJ1-1, the V gene TRBV5-6; D gene unclear. The CDR3 consists of 12 residues. V shed 2 bases and J shed 8 bases, with 10 bases lying between them. The V gene's germline CDR1 is SGHDT and CDR2 YYEEEE. The CDR3 DNA reads TGTGCCAGCAGCTTAGGCCGCCGGGAAGCTTTCTTT. This gives the protein CASSLGRREAFF.

The chain joins TRBV2 to TRBJ2-6; no firm D call. Germline V gene sequence: CDR1 SNHLY, CDR2 FYNNEI. This CDR3 is built from 15 residues. Trimming stripped 3 bases from V and 1 base from J, with 7 bases between. The CDR3 sequence: CASSDEISGANVLTF. The CDR3 bases are TGTGCCAGCAGTGACGAGATTTCTGGGGCCAACGTCCTGACTTTC.

This rearrangement joins TRBV6-6 to TRBJ1-6; TRBD1 is a possible D gene (6 bases). Trimming stripped 6 bases from V and 9 bases from J, with 21 bases between. CDR1 is MNHNY, CDR2 SVGAGI, per germline (reference sequence). The CDR3 length is 16 residues. This CDR3 reads CASSLGGPGKSSPLHF. The CDR3, as DNA: TGTGCCAGCAGCTTGGGGGGCCCGGGGAAGAGTTCACCCCTCCACTTT.

V and J are TRBV5-1 and TRBJ1-1, with 7 bases fitting TRBD1. With 4 bases clipped from V and 3 bases from J, the junction kept 9 bases outside the gene matches. Germline values: CDR1 SGHRS, CDR2 YFSETQ. The CDR3 sequence is 15 residues long. In DNA form, the CDR3 reads TGCGCCAGCAGCGTAAACAGGGGTATAGACACTGAAGCTTTCTTT. It specifies CASSVNRGIDTEAFF.

J is TRBJ1-5 and V is TRBV5-1, with unresolved D. V gave up 4 bases and J gave up 1 base, with 12 bases separating them. The germline V gene has CDR1 SGHRS and CDR2 YFSETQ. CDR3 size: 15 residues. CDR3 residues: CASSAEGKSNQPQHF. DNA of the CDR3: TGCGCCAGCAGCGCAGAAGGGAAGAGCAATCAGCCCCAGCATTTT.

CDR3: CASSLDPGTSTDTQYF. The CDR3 coding sequence is TGCGCCAGCAGCTTGGATCCCGGTACTAGCACAGATACGCAGTATTTT. The rearrangement uses TRBV5-1 and TRBJ2-3; no clear D gene. The germline CDR1 and CDR2 sequences are SGHRS and YFSETQ. The CDR3 has 16 amino acids. Trimming removed 0 bases at V and 0 bases at J, with 11 bases between.

The gene calls are TRBV7-2 and TRBJ1-5, with unresolved D. V gave up 2 bases and J gave up 2 bases, with 10 bases separating them. The CDR3 consists of 15 residues. Germline V gene data show CDR1 as SGHTA and CDR2 as FQGNSA. CDR3 residues: CASSLFRGGNQPQHF. Written as DNA, the CDR3 is TGTGCCAGCAGCTTATTTCGTGGAGGCAATCAGCCCCAGCATTTT.

As to this clone: Other DNA variants within this sample encode the same CDR3. This rearrangement joins TRBV18 to TRBJ2-7; 10 bases align to TRBD2. Germline CDR1 reads KGHSH; CDR2 reads LQKENI. V shed 3 bases and J 4 bases; nucleotides not matched to a gene: 6. The CDR3 is made up of 15 amino acids. The CDR3 spells CASSPRLAGGYEQYF. CDR3 sequence (DNA): TGTGCCAGCTCACCTCGACTAGCGGGTGGGTACGAGCAGTACTTC.

The chain recombines TRBV27 with TRBJ2-1; 15 bases map to TRBD2. Germline V gene lookup returns CDR1 MNHEY and CDR2 SMNVEV (reference sequence). This CDR3 has 16 amino acids. V was pared by 8 bases and J by 4 bases, with 6 bases of the junction left unmatched. The CDR3 loop is CASGTSGGSRYNEQFF. For the CDR3, the DNA is TGTGCCAGCGGGACTAGCGGGGGGTCGAGATACAATGAGCAGTTCTTC.

V usage is TRBV2 and J usage is TRBJ2-7, with 7 bases that match TRBD1. Germline CDR1 SNHLY, CDR2 FYNNEI. After removal of 6 bases from V and 0 bases from J, the junction contained 8 bases not matched to a gene. The length of the CDR3 is 15 residues. The CDR3 sequence: CASRKDRASSYEQYF. CDR3 bases: TGTGCCAGCAGAAAAGACAGGGCTAGCTCCTACGAGCAGTACTTC.

A remark on this clone: The sample holds other DNA sequences that translate to the same CDR3. The rearrangement links TRBV7-2 to TRBJ2-7; D uncertain. V shed 4 bases and J shed 4 bases, with 5 bases lying between them. The CDR3 totals 11 residues. Germline loops: CDR1 SGHTA, CDR2 FQGNSA. CDR3 DNA sequence: TGTGCCAGCAGCTCCCTTTACGAGCAGTACTTC. Its protein product is CASSSLYEQYF.

This clone was picked up a small number of times. The CDR3 DNA reads as TGCAGCGTCGCGCCCTCAGGAAACACCATATATTTT. This translates into CSVAPSGNTIYF. V is TRBV29-1 and J is TRBJ1-3; the D is unclear. The CDR3 extends over 12 amino acids. In germline, CDR1 is SQVTM, CDR2 ANQGSEA. Trimming took 6 bases from V and 4 from J, leaving 10 bases between them.

The J gene is TRBJ1-1, the V gene TRBV13; TRBD1 agrees at 9 bases. The CDR3 has 15 amino acids. The germline V gene has CDR1 PRHDT and CDR2 FYEKMQ (reference sequence). Losses at the gene ends were 5 bases for V and 6 bases for J; bases not matched to a gene: 10. The CDR3 reads CASSLRDRDFPEAFF. The CDR3 DNA follows: TGTGCCAGCAGCCTCCGGGACAGGGATTTTCCTGAAGCTTTCTTT.

The chain couples TRBV5-1 to TRBJ1-1; D is perhaps TRBD1 (5 bases). V was shortened by 4 bases and J by 6 bases, with 13 bases between the two germline ends. This CDR3 contains 13 residues. The germline V gene has CDR1 SGHRS and CDR2 YFSETQ. In DNA form, the CDR3 reads TGCGCCAGCAGCCTGACCCAGGGCGCTGAAGCTTTCTTT. This gives the protein CASSLTQGAEAFF.

As regards this clone: Given a much more abundant clone one base away, this may be a read error. Other DNA sequences within the sample encode an identical CDR3. V is TRBV11-3 and J is TRBJ2-2; D is uncertain. V lost 6 bases and J 1 base, leaving 3 bases between the germline ends. The CDR3 is 12 residues long. Germline V lookup: CDR1 SGHNT, CDR2 YENEEA. This CDR3 is CASSQNTGELFF. DNA of the CDR3: TGTGCCAGCAGTCAGAACACCGGGGAGCTGTTTTTT. Filled out from reference TRBV11-3 and TRBJ2-2, the complete variable domain reads EAGVVQSPRYKIIEKKQPVAFWCNPISGHNTLYWYLQNLGQGPELLIRYENEEAVDDSQLPKDRFSAERLKGVDSTLKIQPAELGDSAVYLCASSQNTGELFFGEGSRLTVL.

The V call is TRBV15, the J call TRBJ2-1, with TRBD2 identical over 7 bases. CDR1 and CDR2 (germline): LNHNV, YYDKDF (reference sequence). J was trimmed by 8 bases and V by 5 bases; bases with no gene match: 21. This CDR3 has 18 residues. This CDR3 reads CATSLGISGRAVDDEQFF. In DNA form, the CDR3 reads TGTGCCACCAGCTTAGGGATTAGTGGGAGGGCCGTTGACGATGAGCAGTTCTTC.

This rearrangement joins TRBV28 to TRBJ1-2; tentatively, D is TRBD1 (6 bases). The CDR3 sequence is 12 residues long. Germline assignment: CDR1 MDHEN and CDR2 SYDVKM. The V and J ends lost 6 bases and 7 bases respectively, with 12 bases between them. This chain's CDR3 is CASRGGGSGYTF. The DNA of the CDR3 is TGTGCCAGCAGAGGGGGGGGCAGTGGCTACACCTTC.

On this clone itself: At the DNA level, this CDR3 is encoded by other sequences in the same sample as well. This sequence joins TRBV30 and TRBJ2-1; perhaps TRBD2 as D (6 bases). This CDR3 is built from 12 residues. Deletions cut 0 bases from V and 7 bases from J, with 7 bases between. CDR1 and CDR2 (germline): GTSNPN, SVGIG (reference sequence). The DNA of the CDR3 is TGTGCCTGGAGTGTACGGGGGAATGAGCAGTTCTTC. It codes for CAWSVRGNEQFF.

This CDR3 reads CASSPGPRGPQYEQYF. The CDR3 DNA reads TGTGCCAGTAGTCCCGGACCCAGAGGGCCCCAATACGAGCAGTACTTC. This chain joins TRBV19 and TRBJ2-7; D is perhaps TRBD2 (5 bases). The V and J ends lost 5 bases and 4 bases respectively, with 21 bases between them. This CDR3 has 16 amino acids. Per germline, CDR1 LNHDA and CDR2 SQIVND (reference sequence).

The chain joins TRBV28 to TRBJ2-3; TRBD1 agrees at 8 bases. The CDR3 loop spans 15 amino acids. CDR1 and CDR2 from the germline V gene are MDHEN and SYDVKM. Trimming removed 7 bases from V and 5 bases from J; junction bases left unmatched: 11. CDR3 nucleotides: TGTGCCAGCAACCCAGGGGGCATTGTGGGAGATACGCAGTATTTT. Its protein is CASNPGGIVGDTQYF.

The V call is TRBV6-6, the J call TRBJ2-7; no definite D call. V lost 4 bases and J 3 bases, leaving 13 bases between the germline ends. The CDR3 loop spans 14 amino acids. Germline values: CDR1 MNHNY, CDR2 SVGAGI (reference sequence). The DNA of the CDR3 is TGTGCCAGCAGTTTACTTCCACGACTCTACGAGCAGTACTTC. Protein product: CASSLLPRLYEQYF.

This chain connects TRBV2 to TRBJ1-5; TRBD1 aligns across 11 bases. The CDR3 has 17 residues. CDR1 and CDR2 (germline): SNHLY, FYNNEI. V lost 5 bases to trimming and J lost 6 bases; unmatched junction nucleotides: 12. The chain's CDR3 is CASSFRDRGFLGQPQHF. CDR3 nucleotides: TGTGCCAGCAGTTTCCGGGACAGGGGGTTTTTGGGTCAGCCCCAGCATTTT.